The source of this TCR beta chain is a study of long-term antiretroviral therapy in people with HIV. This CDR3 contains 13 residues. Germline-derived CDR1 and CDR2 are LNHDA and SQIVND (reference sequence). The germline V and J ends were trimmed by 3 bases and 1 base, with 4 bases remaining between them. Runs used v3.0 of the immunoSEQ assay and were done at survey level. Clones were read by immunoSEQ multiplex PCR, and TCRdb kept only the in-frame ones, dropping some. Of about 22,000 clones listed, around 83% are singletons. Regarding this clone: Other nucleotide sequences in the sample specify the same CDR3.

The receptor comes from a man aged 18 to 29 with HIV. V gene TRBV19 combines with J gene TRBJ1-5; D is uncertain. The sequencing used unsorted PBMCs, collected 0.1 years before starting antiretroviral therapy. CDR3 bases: TGTGCCAGTAGTATCTGGAGCAATCAGCCCCAGCATTTT. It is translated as CASSIWSNQPQHF.